The TCR beta chain described here comes from a study of T cell changes during pregnancy in multiple sclerosis. Using immunoSEQ multiplex PCR, the repertoire was profiled, and TCRdb retains in-frame clones only, with some absent. The repertoire holds about 69,000 clones, with approximately 91% as singletons. This specimen consisted of peripheral blood, obtained in the third trimester of pregnancy. The receptor comes from a female donor with multiple sclerosis, enrolled in a pregnancy study.

CDR3 in amino acids: CASSVGSGQLWETQYF. The CDR3 nucleotides are TGTGCCAGCAGCGTAGGTTCGGGACAGCTCTGGGAGACCCAGTACTTC. The chain employs TRBV9 and TRBJ2-5, with 7 bases fitting TRBD1. Germline V lookup: CDR1 SGDLS, CDR2 YYNGEE. V was clipped by 0 bases and J by 5 bases; unmatched bases: 10. The CDR3 sequence is 16 residues long.